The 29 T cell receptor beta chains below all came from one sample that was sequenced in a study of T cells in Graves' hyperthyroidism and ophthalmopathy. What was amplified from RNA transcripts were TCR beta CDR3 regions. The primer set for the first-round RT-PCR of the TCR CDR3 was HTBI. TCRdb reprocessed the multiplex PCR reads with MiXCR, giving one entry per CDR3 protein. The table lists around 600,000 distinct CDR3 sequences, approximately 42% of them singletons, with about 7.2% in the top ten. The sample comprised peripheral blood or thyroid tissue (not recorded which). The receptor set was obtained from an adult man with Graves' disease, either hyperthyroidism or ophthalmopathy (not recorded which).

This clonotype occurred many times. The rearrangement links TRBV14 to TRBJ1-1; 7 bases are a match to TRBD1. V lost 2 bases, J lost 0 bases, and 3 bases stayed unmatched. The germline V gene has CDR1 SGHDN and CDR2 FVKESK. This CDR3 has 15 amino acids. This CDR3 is CASSQQTGLNTEAFF. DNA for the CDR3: TGTGCCAGCAGCCAACAGACAGGGCTGAACACTGAAGCTTTCTTT.

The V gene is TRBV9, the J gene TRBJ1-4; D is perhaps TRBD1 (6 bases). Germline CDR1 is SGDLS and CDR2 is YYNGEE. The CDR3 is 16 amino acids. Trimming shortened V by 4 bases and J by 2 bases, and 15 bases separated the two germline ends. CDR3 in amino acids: CASSQDRGATNEKLFF. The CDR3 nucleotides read TGTGCCAGCAGCCAAGATCGGGGGGCGACTAATGAAAAACTGTTTTTT.

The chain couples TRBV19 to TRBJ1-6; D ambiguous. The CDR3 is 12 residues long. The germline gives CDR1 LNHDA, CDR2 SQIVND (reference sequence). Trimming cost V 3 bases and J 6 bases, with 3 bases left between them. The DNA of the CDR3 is TGTGCCAGTAGTATCAGTAATTCACCCCTCCACTTT. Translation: CASSISNSPLHF.

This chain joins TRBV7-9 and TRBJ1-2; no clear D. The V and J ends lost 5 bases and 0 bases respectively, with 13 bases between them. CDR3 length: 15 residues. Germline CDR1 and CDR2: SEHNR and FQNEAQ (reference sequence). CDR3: CASSVVDHANYGYTF. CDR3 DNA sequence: TGTGCCAGCAGCGTTGTGGACCATGCTAACTATGGCTACACCTTC.

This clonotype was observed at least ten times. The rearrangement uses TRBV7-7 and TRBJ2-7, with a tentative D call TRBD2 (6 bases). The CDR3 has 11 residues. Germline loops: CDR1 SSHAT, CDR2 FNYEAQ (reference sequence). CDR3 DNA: TGTGCTAACCAGCGGGTTGGCGAGCAGTACTTC. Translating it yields CANQRVGEQYF.

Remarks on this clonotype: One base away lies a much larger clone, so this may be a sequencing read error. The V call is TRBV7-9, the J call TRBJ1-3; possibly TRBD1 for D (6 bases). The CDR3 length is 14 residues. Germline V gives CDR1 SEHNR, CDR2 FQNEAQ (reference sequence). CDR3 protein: CVSSLGTQGNTIYF. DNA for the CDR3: TGTGTCAGCAGCTTAGGGACACAAGGAAACACCATATATTTT.

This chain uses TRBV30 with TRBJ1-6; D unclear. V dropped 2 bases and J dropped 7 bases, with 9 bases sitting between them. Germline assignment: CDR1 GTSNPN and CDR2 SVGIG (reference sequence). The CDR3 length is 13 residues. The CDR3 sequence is CAWSNELNSPLHF. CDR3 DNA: TGTGCCTGGAGTAATGAGTTGAATTCACCCCTCCACTTT.

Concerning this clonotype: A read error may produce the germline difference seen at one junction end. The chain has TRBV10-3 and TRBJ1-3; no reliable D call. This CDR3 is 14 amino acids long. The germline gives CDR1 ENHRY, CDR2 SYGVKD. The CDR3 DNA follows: TGTGCCATCAGTGATTCAGGTTCTGAAAACACCATATATTTT. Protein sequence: CAISDSGSENTIYF.

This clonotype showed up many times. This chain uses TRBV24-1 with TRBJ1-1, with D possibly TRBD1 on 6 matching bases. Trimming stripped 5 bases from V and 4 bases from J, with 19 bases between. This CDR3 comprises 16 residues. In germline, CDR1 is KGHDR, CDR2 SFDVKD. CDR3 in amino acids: CATSGVAGEGGTEAFF. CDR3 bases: TGTGCCACCAGTGGGGTGGCAGGGGAGGGAGGCACTGAAGCTTTCTTT.

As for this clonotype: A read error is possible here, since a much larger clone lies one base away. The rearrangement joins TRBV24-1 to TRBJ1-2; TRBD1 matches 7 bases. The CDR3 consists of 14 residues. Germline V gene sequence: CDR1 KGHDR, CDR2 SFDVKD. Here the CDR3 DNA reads TGTACCACCAGTGACAAGGGACAGTTCTATGGCTACACCTTC. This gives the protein CTTSDKGQFYGYTF.

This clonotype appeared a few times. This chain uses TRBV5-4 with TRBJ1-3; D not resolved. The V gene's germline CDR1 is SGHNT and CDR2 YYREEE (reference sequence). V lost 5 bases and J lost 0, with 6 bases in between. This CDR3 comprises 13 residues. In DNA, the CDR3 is TGTGCCAGCAGACGACACTCTGGAAACACCATATATTTT. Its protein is CASRRHSGNTIYF. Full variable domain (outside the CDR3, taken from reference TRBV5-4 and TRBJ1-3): ETGVTQSPTHLIKTRGQQVTLRCSSQSGHNTVSWYQQALGQGPQFIFQYYREEENGRGNFPPRFSGLQFPNYSSELNVNALELDDSALYLCASRRHSGNTIYFGEGSWLTVV.

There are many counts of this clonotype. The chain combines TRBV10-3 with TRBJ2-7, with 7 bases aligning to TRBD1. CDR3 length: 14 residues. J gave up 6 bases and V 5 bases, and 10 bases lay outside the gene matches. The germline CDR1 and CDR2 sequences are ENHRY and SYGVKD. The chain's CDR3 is CAISYGTEGAEQYF. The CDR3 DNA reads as TGTGCCATCAGTTACGGGACAGAGGGGGCCGAGCAGTACTTC.

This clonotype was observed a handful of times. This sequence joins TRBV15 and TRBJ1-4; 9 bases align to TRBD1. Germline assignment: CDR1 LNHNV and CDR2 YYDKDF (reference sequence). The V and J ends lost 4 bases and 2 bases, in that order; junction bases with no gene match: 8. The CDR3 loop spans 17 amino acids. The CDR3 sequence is CATSTSFGQGTNEKLFF. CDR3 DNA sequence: TGTGCCACCAGCACTAGTTTCGGACAGGGGACTAATGAAAAACTGTTTTTT.

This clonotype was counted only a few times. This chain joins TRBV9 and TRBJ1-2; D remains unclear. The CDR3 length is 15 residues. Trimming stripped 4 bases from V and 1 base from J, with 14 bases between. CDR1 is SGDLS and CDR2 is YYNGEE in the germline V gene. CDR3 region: CASSPLSTVNYGYTF. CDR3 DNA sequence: TGTGCCAGCAGCCCACTCTCGACGGTTAACTATGGCTACACCTTC. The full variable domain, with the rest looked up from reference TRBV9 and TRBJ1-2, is DSGVTQTPKHLITATGQRVTLRCSPRSGDLSVYWYQQSLDQGLQFLIQYYNGEERAKGNILERFSAQQFPDLHSELNLSSLELGDSALYFCASSPLSTVNYGYTFGSGTRLTVV.

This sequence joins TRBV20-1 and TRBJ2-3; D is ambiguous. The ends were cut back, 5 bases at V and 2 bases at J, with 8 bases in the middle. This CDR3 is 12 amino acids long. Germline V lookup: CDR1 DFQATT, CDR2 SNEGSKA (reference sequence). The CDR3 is CSAQSDTDTQYF. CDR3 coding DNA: TGCAGTGCTCAATCAGACACAGATACGCAGTATTTT.

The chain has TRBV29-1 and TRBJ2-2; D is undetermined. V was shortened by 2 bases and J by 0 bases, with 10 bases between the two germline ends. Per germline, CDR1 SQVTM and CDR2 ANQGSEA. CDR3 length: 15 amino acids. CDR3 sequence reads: CSVERIGPNTGELFF. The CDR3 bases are TGCAGCGTTGAAAGAATAGGCCCGAACACCGGGGAGCTGTTTTTT.

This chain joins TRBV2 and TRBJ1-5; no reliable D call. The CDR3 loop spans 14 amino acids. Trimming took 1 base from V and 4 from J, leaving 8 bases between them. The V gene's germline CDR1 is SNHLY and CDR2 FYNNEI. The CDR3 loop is CASSEVEGNQPQHF. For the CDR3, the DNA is TGTGCCAGCAGTGAAGTAGAGGGAAATCAGCCCCAGCATTTT.

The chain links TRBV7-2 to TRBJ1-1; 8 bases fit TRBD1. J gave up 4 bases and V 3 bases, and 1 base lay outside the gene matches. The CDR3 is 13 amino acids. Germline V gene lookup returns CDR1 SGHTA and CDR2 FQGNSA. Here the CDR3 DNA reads TGTGCCAGCAGCTTTACAGGGGGCACTGAAGCTTTCTTT. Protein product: CASSFTGGTEAFF. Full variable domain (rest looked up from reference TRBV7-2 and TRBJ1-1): GAGVSQSPSNKVTEKGKDVELRCDPISGHTALYWYRQSLGQGLEFLIYFQGNSAPDKSGLPSDRFSAERTGGSVSTLTIQRTQQEDSAVYLCASSFTGGTEAFFGQGTRLTVV.

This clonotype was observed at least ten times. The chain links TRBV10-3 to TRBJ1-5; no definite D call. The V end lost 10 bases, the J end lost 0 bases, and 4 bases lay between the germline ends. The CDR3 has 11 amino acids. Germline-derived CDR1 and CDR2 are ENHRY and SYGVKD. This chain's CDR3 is CAKGSNQPQHF. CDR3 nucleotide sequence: TGTGCCAAGGGTAGCAATCAGCCCCAGCATTTT.

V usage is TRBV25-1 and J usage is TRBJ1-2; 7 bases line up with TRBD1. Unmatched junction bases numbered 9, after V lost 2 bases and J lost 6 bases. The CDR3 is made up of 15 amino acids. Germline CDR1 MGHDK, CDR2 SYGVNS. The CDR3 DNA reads TGTGCCAGCAGTGAAAAGGCGGGACAGAGGGATGGCTACACCTTC. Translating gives CASSEKAGQRDGYTF.

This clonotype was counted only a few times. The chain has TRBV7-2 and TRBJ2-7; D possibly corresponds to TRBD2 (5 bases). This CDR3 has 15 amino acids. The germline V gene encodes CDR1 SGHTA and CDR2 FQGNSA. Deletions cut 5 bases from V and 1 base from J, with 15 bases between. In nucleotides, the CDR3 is TGTGCCAGCAGCGACTACCTACGGGGTTCCTACGAGCAGTACTTC. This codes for CASSDYLRGSYEQYF.

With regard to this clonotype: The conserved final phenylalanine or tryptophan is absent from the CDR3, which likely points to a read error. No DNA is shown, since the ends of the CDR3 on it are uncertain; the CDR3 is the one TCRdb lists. CDR3 residues: CASSLGGLNT. The chain combines TRBV7-2 with TRBJ2-7. The CDR3 is 10 amino acids in total, end residues counted. CDR1 is SGHTA, CDR2 FQGNSA, per germline.

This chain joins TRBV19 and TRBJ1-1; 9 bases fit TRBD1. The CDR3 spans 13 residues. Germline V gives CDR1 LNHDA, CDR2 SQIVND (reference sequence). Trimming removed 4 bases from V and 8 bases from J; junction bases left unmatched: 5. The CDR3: CASSTEDRGEAFF. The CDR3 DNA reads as TGTGCCAGTAGTACCGAAGACAGGGGGGAAGCTTTCTTT.

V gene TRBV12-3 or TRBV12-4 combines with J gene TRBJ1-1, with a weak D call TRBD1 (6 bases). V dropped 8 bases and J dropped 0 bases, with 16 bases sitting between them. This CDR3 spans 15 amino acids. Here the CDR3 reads CASGWGGRLNTEAFF. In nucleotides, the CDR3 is TGTGCCAGCGGGTGGGGGGGCAGGTTGAACACTGAAGCTTTCTTT.

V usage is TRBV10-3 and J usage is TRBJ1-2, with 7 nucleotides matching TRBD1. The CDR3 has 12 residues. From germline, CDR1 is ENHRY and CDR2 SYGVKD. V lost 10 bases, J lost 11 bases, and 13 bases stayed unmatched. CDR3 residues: CASRSIGTAYTF. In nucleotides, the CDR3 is TGTGCCAGCAGATCCATCGGGACAGCATACACCTTC.

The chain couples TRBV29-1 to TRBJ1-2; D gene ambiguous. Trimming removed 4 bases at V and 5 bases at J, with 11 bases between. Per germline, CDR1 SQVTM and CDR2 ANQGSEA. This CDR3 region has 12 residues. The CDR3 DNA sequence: TGCAGCGTTGGTAGGGCCTTGTATGGCTACACCTTC. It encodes CSVGRALYGYTF.

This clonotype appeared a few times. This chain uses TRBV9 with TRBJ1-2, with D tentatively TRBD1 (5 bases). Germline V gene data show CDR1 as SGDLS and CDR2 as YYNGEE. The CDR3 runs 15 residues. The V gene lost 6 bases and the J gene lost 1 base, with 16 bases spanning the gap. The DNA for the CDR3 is TGTGCCAGCATTGGGGGGGTAGCCTTTAACTATGGCTACACCTTC. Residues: CASIGGVAFNYGYTF.

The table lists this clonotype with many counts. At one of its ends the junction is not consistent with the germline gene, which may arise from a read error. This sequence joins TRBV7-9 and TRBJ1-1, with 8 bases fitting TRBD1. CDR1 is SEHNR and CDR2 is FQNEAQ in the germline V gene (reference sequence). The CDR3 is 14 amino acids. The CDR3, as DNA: TGCGCCAGCAGCTTGGTACAGGGGGACACTGAAGCTTTCTTT. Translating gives CASSLVQGDTEAFF.

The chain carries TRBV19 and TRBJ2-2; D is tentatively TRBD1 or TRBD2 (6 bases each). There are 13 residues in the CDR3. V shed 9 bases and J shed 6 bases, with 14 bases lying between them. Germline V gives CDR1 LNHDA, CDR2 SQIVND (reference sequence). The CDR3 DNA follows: TGTGCCAGCAGACTAGGGGGATCCGGGGAGCTGTTTTTT. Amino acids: CASRLGGSGELFF.